A single sample gave rise to the 24 T cell receptor beta chains below, sequenced in a study of T cell changes during pregnancy in multiple sclerosis. The method was immunoSEQ multiplex PCR; TCRdb's version includes in-frame clones alone and lacks a portion of them. The data hold roughly 41,000 clones, with approximately 94% observed a single time. This material consisted of peripheral blood, taken in the third trimester of pregnancy. The receptors originated from a female donor with multiple sclerosis, enrolled in a pregnancy study.

CDR3 sequence reads: CASRDWRTYEQYF. CDR3 in DNA: TGTGCCAGCCGGGACTGGCGAACCTACGAGCAGTACTTC. J is TRBJ2-7 and V is TRBV2; tentatively, D is TRBD2 (6 bases). CDR1 is SNHLY and CDR2 is FYNNEI in the germline V gene. Trimming took off 8 bases at V and 2 bases at J, with 13 bases between the two ends. This CDR3 has 13 amino acids. The variable domain in full, completed from reference TRBV2 and TRBJ2-7, reads EPEVTQTPSHQVTQMGQEVILRCVPISNHLYFYWYRQILGQKVEFLVSFYNNEISEKSEIFDDQFSVERPDGSNFTLKIRSTKLEDSAMYFCASRDWRTYEQYFGPGTRLTVT.

This chain uses TRBV28 with TRBJ2-7; D not certain. Trimming removed 6 bases at V and 3 bases at J, with 9 bases between. This CDR3 contains 12 residues. The germline V gene has CDR1 MDHEN and CDR2 SYDVKM. The CDR3 spells CASSLLFYEQYF. CDR3 in DNA: TGTGCCAGCAGCCTTCTGTTCTACGAGCAGTACTTC.

The chain has TRBV7-2 and TRBJ1-2; D call uncertain. Looked up from germline, CDR1 is SGHTA and CDR2 is FQGNSA. The CDR3 extends over 13 amino acids. Deletions cut 1 base from V and 2 bases from J, with 5 bases between. CDR3 loop: CASSLELNYGYTF. CDR3 DNA sequence: TGTGCCAGCAGCTTAGAGCTGAACTATGGCTACACCTTC. The full variable domain, rest sourced from reference TRBV7-2 and TRBJ1-2, is GAGVSQSPSNKVTEKGKDVELRCDPISGHTALYWYRQSLGQGLEFLIYFQGNSAPDKSGLPSDRFSAERTGGSVSTLTIQRTQQEDSAVYLCASSLELNYGYTFGSGTRLTVV.

This rearrangement joins TRBV19 to TRBJ2-5, with D possibly TRBD2 on 7 matching bases. The DNA matches TRBJ2-7 better at its end, which makes the J call doubtful. The length of the CDR3 is 15 residues. CDR1 and CDR2 from the germline V gene are LNHDA and SQIVND (reference sequence). CDR3 nucleotides: TGTGCCAGTAGTATAGGGGGAGGGGGTGAGGACGAGCAGTACTTC. This translates into CASSIGGGGEDEQYF.

The rearrangement links TRBV11-2 to TRBJ1-1, with no clear D. The CDR3 is made up of 14 amino acids. V lost 3 bases, J lost 4 bases, and 12 bases lay in between. The germline V gene encodes CDR1 SGHAT and CDR2 FQNNGV. CDR3 residues: CASSFSPGSTEAFF. CDR3 DNA sequence: TGTGCCAGCAGCTTTTCCCCGGGGAGCACTGAAGCTTTCTTT.

The chain links TRBV9 to TRBJ2-3; 8 bases fit TRBD2. In germline, CDR1 is SGDLS, CDR2 YYNGEE. V was pared by 4 bases and J by 1 base, with 14 bases of the junction left unmatched. CDR3 size: 18 residues. The DNA of the CDR3 is TGTGCCAGCAGCTTGATGAGGAGCGGGAGCGGGGGCACAGATACGCAGTATTTT. Its protein is CASSLMRSGSGGTDTQYF.

CDR3 DNA sequence: TGTGCCAGCAGCCCCGGGACTAGCTGGTCAGAGACCCAGTACTTC. This codes for CASSPGTSWSETQYF. This rearrangement joins TRBV7-3 to TRBJ2-5; TRBD2 matches 9 bases. The CDR3 covers 15 residues. With V trimmed by 5 bases and J by 4 bases, 8 bases remained unmatched. CDR1 is SGHTA and CDR2 is FQGTGA in the germline V gene.

The V gene is TRBV10-1, the J gene TRBJ1-4, with 7 positions matching TRBD1. CDR3 size: 17 residues. After removal of 2 bases from V and 5 bases from J, the junction contained 11 bases not matched to a gene. Germline V gene data show CDR1 as WNHNN and CDR2 as SYGVQD (reference sequence). CDR3 DNA sequence: TGCGCCAGCAGTGAGGAAAGGACAGGCACCCAAAATGAAAAACTGTTTTTT. The encoded protein is CASSEERTGTQNEKLFF.

The gene calls are TRBV29-1 and TRBJ2-1, with 10 bases matching TRBD2. The CDR3 has 15 amino acids. Germline V gives CDR1 SQVTM, CDR2 ANQGSEA. J gave up 3 bases and V 5 bases, and 7 bases lay outside the gene matches. The CDR3: CSVRGTSEYYNEQFF. In nucleotides, the CDR3 is TGCAGCGTTAGAGGGACTAGCGAGTACTACAATGAGCAGTTCTTC.

The chain links TRBV18 to TRBJ2-5; D ambiguous. The CDR3 runs to 14 residues. V lost 6 bases, J lost 1 base, and 12 bases lay in between. In germline, CDR1 is KGHSH, CDR2 LQKENI. CDR3 residues: CASSHLAVQETQYF. The DNA for the CDR3 is TGTGCCAGCTCCCACCTGGCAGTCCAAGAGACCCAGTACTTC.

The gene calls are TRBV2 and TRBJ2-1; D call uncertain. The CDR3 is 11 residues long. Germline CDR1 is SNHLY and CDR2 is FYNNEI. V lost 4 bases to trimming and J lost 12 bases, with 10 bases between them. In DNA form, the CDR3 reads TGTGCCAGCAGTGGACTCTCGCCGCAGTTCTTC. Protein product: CASSGLSPQFF.

The V gene is TRBV27, the J gene TRBJ2-2, with D possibly being TRBD2 (5 bases). The CDR3 consists of 17 residues. In germline, CDR1 is MNHEY, CDR2 SMNVEV (reference sequence). V was trimmed by 0 bases and J by 6 bases, leaving 17 bases between them. CDR3 protein: CASSLSRGLESPGELFF. The CDR3, as DNA: TGTGCCAGCAGTTTATCAAGAGGGCTAGAATCCCCCGGGGAGCTGTTTTTT.

CDR3 sequence (DNA): TGCGCCAGCAGCTTGGCCCGGGACACCGGGGAGCTGTTTTTT. This sequence encodes CASSLARDTGELFF. The chain is built from TRBV5-1 and TRBJ2-2, with D unresolved. The CDR3 runs 14 residues. Germline CDR1 SGHRS, CDR2 YFSETQ. Trimming removed 0 bases from V and 3 bases from J, with 6 bases in between.

This chain joins TRBV4-1 and TRBJ2-5; the match to TRBD1 covers 7 bases. V lost 2 bases, J lost 2 bases, and 5 bases stayed unmatched. The germline V gene has CDR1 MGHRA and CDR2 YSYEKL. The CDR3 totals 15 residues. The CDR3 coding sequence is TGCGCCAGCAGCCAAAATCTGGGACAGCAAGAGACCCAGTACTTC. It yields the protein CASSQNLGQQETQYF.

This rearrangement joins TRBV7-2 to TRBJ1-2; D remains unclear. With 0 bases removed from V and 0 bases from J, the gap between germline ends came to 5 bases. The CDR3 totals 14 residues. Germline CDR1 is SGHTA and CDR2 is FQGNSA. The CDR3 loop is CASSLARTNYGYTF. In nucleotides, the CDR3 is TGTGCCAGCAGCTTAGCCAGGACTAACTATGGCTACACCTTC. The full variable domain, in which reference TRBV7-2 and TRBJ1-2 provide the parts outside the CDR3, is GAGVSQSPSNKVTEKGKDVELRCDPISGHTALYWYRQSLGQGLEFLIYFQGNSAPDKSGLPSDRFSAERTGGSVSTLTIQRTQQEDSAVYLCASSLARTNYGYTFGSGTRLTVV.

The rearrangement joins TRBV9 to TRBJ1-6; 11 bases match TRBD1. The CDR3 runs to 15 residues. The junction had 2 bases not matched to a gene; V was cut back by 3 bases and J by 6 bases. Germline-derived CDR1 and CDR2 are SGDLS and YYNGEE. The CDR3 sequence: CASSGGQGGNSPLHF. The CDR3 region has the DNA TGTGCCAGCAGCGGGGGACAGGGGGGTAATTCACCCCTCCACTTT.

The gene calls are TRBV19 and TRBJ1-2; 10 bases are a match to TRBD1. V dropped 5 bases and J dropped 8; count of bases not matched to a gene: 8. The CDR3 runs 14 residues. From germline, CDR1 is LNHDA and CDR2 SQIVND (reference sequence). The CDR3 region is CASSPNRDRGGYTF. The CDR3, as DNA: TGTGCCAGTAGTCCGAACCGGGACAGGGGCGGCTACACCTTC. Looking up the rest from reference TRBV19 and TRBJ1-2 gives the full variable domain: DGGITQSPKYLFRKEGQNVTLSCEQNLNHDAMYWYRQDPGQGLRLIYYSQIVNDFQKGDIAEGYSVSREKKESFPLTVTSAQKNPTAFYLCASSPNRDRGGYTFGSGTRLTVV.

V and J are TRBV9 and TRBJ2-7; 7 positions match TRBD1. The CDR3 is 13 amino acids. J lost 7 bases, V lost 0 bases, and 4 bases had no gene match. CDR1 SGDLS and CDR2 YYNGEE come from the germline V gene. The CDR3 loop is CASSVGDSREQYF. CDR3 in DNA: TGTGCCAGCAGCGTAGGGGACAGTCGGGAGCAGTACTTC.

This sequence joins TRBV5-6 and TRBJ1-5; a weak D match, TRBD1 (5 bases). This CDR3 has 15 amino acids. The germline CDR1 and CDR2 sequences are SGHDT and YYEEEE. Trimming stripped 1 base from V and 5 bases from J, with 13 bases between. The chain's CDR3 is CASSLLAGRDQPQHF. The CDR3 nucleotides read TGTGCCAGCAGCTTGCTGGCAGGGAGGGATCAGCCCCAGCATTTT.

The CDR3 spells CATIEPGHQPYEQYF. As DNA, the CDR3 is TGTGCCACTATAGAACCGGGACACCAACCCTACGAGCAGTACTTC. The V and J genes are TRBV6-1 and TRBJ2-7; D perhaps matches TRBD1 (6 bases). This CDR3 comprises 15 residues. Trimming cost V 10 bases and J 2 bases, with 21 bases left between them. CDR1 MNHNS and CDR2 SASEGT come from the germline V gene.

The chain employs TRBV7-9 and TRBJ2-1; a possible D gene is TRBD1 (6 bases). V lost 5 bases, J lost 7 bases, and 15 bases lay in between. The CDR3 is made up of 14 amino acids. The germline CDR1 and CDR2 sequences are SEHNR and FQNEAQ (reference sequence). The CDR3 nucleotides read TGTGCCAGCAGCGGACCAAACAGGGAAAATGAGCAGTTCTTC. It encodes CASSGPNRENEQFF.

This chain joins TRBV6-1 and TRBJ2-7; 13 bases agree with TRBD2. This CDR3 region has 16 residues. The V segment lost 4 bases and the J segment 3 bases; nucleotides outside the gene matches: 6. In germline, CDR1 is MNHNS, CDR2 SASEGT. CDR3 coding DNA: TGTGCCAGCAGTGGGACTAGCGGGAGATCCGGCTACGAGCAGTACTTC. It translates to CASSGTSGRSGYEQYF.

The genes are TRBV5-1 and TRBJ2-3; D uncertain. CDR3 size: 14 residues. Germline values: CDR1 SGHRS, CDR2 YFSETQ. V lost 0 bases, J lost 1 base, and 6 bases lay in between. CDR3 coding DNA: TGCGCCAGCAGCTTGGATAGCCGCACAGATACGCAGTATTTT. Its translation: CASSLDSRTDTQYF.

The chain uses TRBV27 and TRBJ2-2, with 10 bases fitting TRBD2. The CDR3 is 17 amino acids. Germline CDR1 is MNHEY and CDR2 is SMNVEV (reference sequence). Trimming removed 6 bases from V and 3 bases from J; junction bases left unmatched: 10. Here the CDR3 reads CASRIRTSGTHTGELFF. The CDR3 bases are TGTGCCAGCAGGATCCGGACTAGCGGAACTCACACCGGGGAGCTGTTTTTT.